This T cell receptor beta chain was retrieved from a study of cytomegalovirus exposure and HLA in healthy donors (dated by TCRdb to the late 2010s). General notes on the study: In an earlier analysis of roughly 500 of the donors, about 260 Gb of sequence data and 95 million to 130 million unique TCR beta sequences from roughly 190 million T cells were reported. In a later genetic analysis, genome-wide SNP genotypes for about three fifths of the roughly 670 donors were used, and that subset was treated as a discovery cohort. In an earlier analysis of several hundred of the donors, high-throughput TCR beta sequencing was used to judge whether each TCR beta V gene segment behaved as functional or pseudogenic. Every repertoire in the discovery cohort had been generated on one and the same sequencing platform. The study was designed to test whether signatures of past pathogen exposure could be identified by cataloging public T cell receptors. The number of typed donors differed by locus: roughly 629-640 for A, B, C, DRB1 and DQB1; 500 to 550 for DQA1; fewer than 610 for DPA1; and approximately 450 for DPB1. Donor age, sex, ethnicity and CMV serostatus were collected together with the repertoire data. Both class I and class II loci were covered by HLA typing, at four-digit resolution. The study profiled the T cell repertoires of under 850 subjects by immunosequencing and related them to cytomegalovirus serostatus. In the later analysis, no new phenotypic data were used to find candidate immune exposures; instead, reliance was placed on TCR beta sequences and their occurrence across donors. To predict cytomegalovirus infection status, the study combined high-throughput TCR immunosequencing, statistical association of individual TCRs with disease status, and machine learning. On average, approximately 250,000 unique TCR beta nucleotide sequences were sequenced per donor among some 430 genotyped donors of the cohort, with roughly a sixth of those sequences being non-productive. A later analysis re-examined previously published TCR beta repertoires from more than 650 donors and added high-resolution HLA genotyping to investigate patterns of TCR occurrence. Along with the roughly 670-subject first cohort, a separate validation cohort of over a hundred different subjects was used. An early release that covered roughly 600 HLA-typed donors contained 250 to 350 gigabases of sequencing data and some 87 million unique TCR sequences. Among the roughly 390 genotyped donors, around 81% belonged to the genetic ancestry cluster associated with self-reported Caucasian donors. Roughly five DR-DQ haplotypes were handled as single units for association and clustering because linkage in the cohort was strong. Results the study describes overall, beyond this receptor: A later analysis found that TCR association rates varied across HLA loci, with DRB1 alleles showing the most associated TCRs and HLA-C alleles the fewest. According to a later genetic analysis, donors in an Asian-associated ancestry cluster had fewer N-insertions in productive TCRs than the approximately 650-donor mean. According to the authors, the approach could potentially be generalized to other disease states and immunological phenotypes. While some public TCRs were present in many individuals, most TCR sequences turned up only very rarely across donors. HLA typing was unavailable for some donors at each locus, so association tests used only the typed subset. A later analysis reported that several top co-occurrence clusters appeared linked to parvovirus B19, influenza, CMV and Epstein-Barr virus. Broadly in line with IMGT annotations, most TCR beta V segments showed up in productive rearrangements about 90% or about 30% of the time in an earlier analysis of several hundred of the donors. Because counts were too low, about 15 rarely observed V segments, including chromosome 9 orphons, were left out of the earlier analysis of approximately 580 of the donors. At a false discovery rate of 0.05, a later analysis linked under 20,000 TCR beta sequences to specific HLA alleles. For the cohort, immune exposure information was limited to CMV serostatus. In vitro tests confirmed that a few of the cytomegalovirus-associated TCR beta chains recognize cytomegalovirus antigens. Most CMV-associated TCR beta chains appeared to be HLA-restricted in a later analysis, and the HLA associations seemed to be driven largely by CMV exposure. Some IMGT-functional V segments, including TRBV6-2 and TRBV6-3, could not be distinguished by the 87-base-pair reads and were therefore excluded. A further reported finding was that TCR beta sequences accurately predicted the HLA-A and HLA-B alleles for most subjects in the first cohort. In both the original and validation cohorts, the classifier was reported to diagnose cytomegalovirus status with high specificity and sensitivity. Linkage disequilibrium might explain the correlated functional status among segregating V segments, but an unknown experimental factor could not be excluded. A later analysis found that HLA-associated TCR beta chains were more clonally expanded and had lower generation probabilities than equally common non-associated chains. In a later genetic analysis, a missense DCLRE1C variant was associated with V-gene and J-gene trimming of TCR beta chains, and the association was replicated in an independent cohort. In this cohort, only TCR beta chains were sequenced, and detectable features were limited by the absence of alpha or paired-chain data. Assigning TCR associations to individual alleles was difficult when HLA alleles, especially DR and DQ, strongly co-occurred. A total of 150 or so TCR beta chains were listed by the study as associated with cytomegalovirus. A cluster of highly shared sequence variants was judged likely to represent a technical artifact of the sequencing pipeline. The presence/absence analyses assumed that sequencing depth was roughly uniform across donors, and that assumption may not be true.

Preparation of the library involved the immunoSEQ multiplex PCR assay. The multiplex PCR relied on a mix of 60 forward primers for TCR Vbeta segments and 13 reverse primers for TCR Jbeta segments. The CDR3 region of rearranged TCR beta genes was amplified from genomic DNA by a multiplex PCR assay. The Illumina HiSeq System was used to sequence the amplified TCR beta libraries as 87-base-pair reads. Per the original workflow: A later analysis counted approximately 76 million unique TCR beta chains across the 666 repertoires, and around 9.9 million of these chains were shared by at least two donors. Raw reads were error-corrected and collapsed into unique sequences with a nearest-neighbor algorithm that merged closely related sequences to remove PCR and sequencing errors. CDR3 sequences were aligned to IMGT reference sequences to assign V, D and J gene segments. For a sequence to be retained, at least a six-nucleotide match to both a V gene segment and a J gene segment was required. Rearrangements were classified as productive when the CDR3 lacked stop codons and remained in frame with V and J, and all other rearrangements were classified as non-productive. Following IMGT convention, CDR3 was defined as the stretch from the second conserved V-encoded cysteine to the conserved J-encoded phenylalanine. Sequences without an unambiguous match to a single V gene segment were excluded from the earlier analysis of about 630 of the donors. An earlier analysis of approximately 590 of the donors called V segments functional above 56.7% productive rearrangements and segregating when the between-donor standard deviation exceeded 5%. A statistical classification framework was developed to diagnose cytomegalovirus status using the catalog of TCR beta chain sequences. A later analysis assigned V and J genes by comparing TCR nucleotide sequences with IMGT/GENE-DB human TR gene sequences. In a later analysis, CDR3 sequences and most-parsimonious VDJ recombination scenarios were assigned using the TCRdist pipeline. In a later analysis, each TCR beta chain was defined by its CDR3 amino acid sequence together with its V-gene family, and reads lacking a unique V-gene family were excluded. As a way to deal with suspected cross-contamination and a sequencing artifact, a later analysis dropped 450 to 600 nucleotide sequences that were highly shared and had low generation probability. A later analysis calculated a clonal expansion index for each public chain from normalized within-repertoire ranks of inferred template counts. In a later analysis, generation probabilities were computed using a VDJ recombination model fitted to out-of-frame rearrangements, and the results were checked against IGoR. In a later analysis, hypergeometric tests were used to score TCR-TCR, TCR-HLA and TCR-CMV co-occurrence, with a repertoire-size bias correction applied to TCR pairs. A later analysis estimated false discovery rates by permuting HLA or CMV assignments 20 times. In a later analysis, co-occurring TCRs were grouped with DBSCAN, and TCRdist sequence similarity was added when clustering was performed within HLA-allele-positive subsets. Repertoires with fewer than 30,000 or more than 120,000 public chains were left out of co-occurrence clustering, as were a handful of repertoires with anomalous nucleotide sharing. TCRdb carries this immuneACCESS record with in-frame sequences only. Its versions omit some clonotypes, under half of them owing to an unresolved V gene in the studies checked, with the rest unexplained. V and J calls and clone size are given by that table; D and trimming were obtained from the DNA. For this sample, the table gives 150,000 or so clones. Under 2% of the sample goes to the ten largest clones.

About this clone itself: Its antigen is unknown.

The cohort was made up of several hundred healthy bone marrow donors. At the time of sampling, every cohort member was nominally healthy, though immune exposures that went unrecorded were likely present. The donor tested CMV seropositive and was one of the 289 seropositive cohort members. A peripheral blood sample was provided by each donor, and peripheral blood mononuclear cells were used for TCR beta sequencing. Genomic DNA extraction from the blood cell samples was performed with the Qiagen DNeasy Blood Extraction Kit. For CDR1 and CDR2, the germline V gene (reference sequence) lists MNHNY and SVGAGI. The cysteine opens and the phenylalanine closes a CDR3 of 15 amino acids. Of the read, only the CDR3 DNA is kept; its 45 bases are in frame from base 1. Trimming costs V 4 bases and J 3 bases, and their ends lie 13 bases apart.

The sequencing input was PBMCs. Rearrangement joined TRBV6-6 to TRBJ1-5; TRBD1 is possibly the D segment (5 matching bases). The receptor was derived from a woman aged 40 to 50 in good health and CMV-seropositive. The CDR3 corresponds to CASSSIARVNQPQHF. The nucleotide sequence reads as follows: TGTGCCAGCAGTTCGATCGCCAGGGTCAATCAGCCCCAGCATTTT.